This TCR beta chain stems from a study of blood T cell repertoires in COVID-19. For the study at large: Sample material is recorded as cDNA or gDNA derived from T cells, B-cell-depleted T cells, or PBMCs.

Trimming stripped 0 bases from V and 0 bases from J, with 12 bases between. Germline CDR1 LGHNA, CDR2 YNFKEQ. CDR3 length: 17 residues. The repertoire was sequenced with immunoSEQ multiplex PCR; TCRdb's copy has only in-frame clones and lacks some. This repertoire shows about 59,000 clones, more than 60% found once; its top ten account for less than 20%. This clonotype originated in a woman between 50 and 59 years old with active or convalescent COVID-19. The rearrangement uses TRBV4-2 and TRBJ2-1, with D maybe TRBD1 (6 bases). Sequencing input: peripheral blood. The CDR3 DNA sequence: TGTGCCAGCAGCCAAGATCAGGGGCTATTCTCCTACAATGAGCAGTTCTTC. Translated, it gives CASSQDQGLFSYNEQFF.